These 32 T cell receptor beta chains originate from one sample sequenced in a study of cytotoxic CD8 clonotypes in ibrutinib-treated CLL. Clones were read by immunoSEQ multiplex PCR, and TCRdb kept only the in-frame ones, dropping some. The sample has 100,000 to 150,000 clones, 75% to 90% seen once. This material consisted of PBMCs, taken after 24 months of ibrutinib treatment. All receptors come from a human donor with chronic lymphocytic leukemia.

The rearrangement joins TRBV4-2 to TRBJ2-7, with a possible D match to TRBD2 (5 bases). CDR1 LGHNA and CDR2 YNFKEQ come from the germline V gene. V was cut by 2 bases and J by 0 bases, with 8 bases left in between. This CDR3 comprises 14 residues. CDR3 in amino acids: CASSQRESSYEQYF. CDR3 coding DNA: TGTGCCAGCAGCCAAAGGGAGAGCTCCTACGAGCAGTACTTC.

Only a few counts were recorded for this clone. This sequence joins TRBV19 and TRBJ1-5; D is unclear. V dropped 5 bases and J dropped 4 bases, with 12 bases sitting between them. The length of the CDR3 is 14 residues. Germline CDR1 LNHDA, CDR2 SQIVND (reference sequence). CDR3 sequence: CASSAAYGNQPQHF. In nucleotides, the CDR3 is TGTGCCAGTAGTGCGGCCTATGGGAATCAGCCCCAGCATTTT.

CDR3 nucleotides: TGTGCCAGTAGTATTAGTATCCGATTGAACACCGGGGAGCTGTTTTTT. Translating it yields CASSISIRLNTGELFF. J is TRBJ2-2 and V is TRBV19; D unresolved. The V and J ends lost 3 bases and 1 base respectively, with 12 bases between them. Germline CDR1 reads LNHDA; CDR2 reads SQIVND (reference sequence). The CDR3 sequence is 16 residues long.

This chain joins TRBV7-9 and TRBJ2-5; possibly TRBD1 for D (6 bases). V lost 2 bases to trimming and J lost 5 bases, with 24 bases between them. The CDR3 is 18 amino acids. Germline V gene data show CDR1 as SEHNR and CDR2 as FQNEAQ (reference sequence). Here the CDR3 reads CASSLLTGASSLRETQYF. The CDR3 nucleotides read TGTGCCAGCAGCTTATTGACAGGCGCTAGCTCCCTCCGGGAGACCCAGTACTTC. The variable domain in full, with the rest retrieved from reference TRBV7-9 and TRBJ2-5, is DTGVSQNPRHKITKRGQNVTFRCDPISEHNRLYWYRQTLGQGPEFLTYFQNEAQLEKSRLLSDRFSAERPKGSFSTLEIQRTEQGDSAMYLCASSLLTGASSLRETQYFGPGTRLLVL.

The chain recombines TRBV4-1 with TRBJ2-7; D gene uncertain. Germline V gene lookup returns CDR1 MGHRA and CDR2 YSYEKL. This CDR3 region has 13 residues. Trimming took off 1 base at V and 4 bases at J, with 8 bases between the two ends. CDR3 nucleotides: TGCGCCAGCAGCCAAGGTCAACGGTACGAGCAGTACTTC. This sequence encodes CASSQGQRYEQYF.

V usage is TRBV5-6 and J usage is TRBJ2-7; D remains unclear. This CDR3 is 15 amino acids long. CDR1 SGHDT and CDR2 YYEEEE come from the germline V gene. V lost 1 base and J lost 2, with 13 bases in between. The CDR3 nucleotides are TGTGCCAGCAGCTTGACAGCGAAGAAGACCTACGAGCAGTACTTC. Translated: CASSLTAKKTYEQYF. The complete variable domain, with remaining parts taken from reference TRBV5-6 and TRBJ2-7, reads DAGVTQSPTHLIKTRGQQVTLRCSPKSGHDTVSWYQQALGQGPQFIFQYYEEEERQRGNFPDRFSGHQFPNYSSELNVNALLLGDSALYLCASSLTAKKTYEQYFGPGTRLTVT.

The genes are TRBV28 and TRBJ1-2, with D possibly being TRBD1 (5 bases). The CDR3 spans 11 residues. Germline V gives CDR1 MDHEN, CDR2 SYDVKM. Trimming removed 2 bases from V and 7 bases from J, with 5 bases in between. CDR3 sequence reads: CASSLTGGYTF. DNA for the CDR3: TGTGCCAGCAGTTTAACAGGTGGCTACACCTTC.

The chain links TRBV19 to TRBJ2-2; D is possibly TRBD1 or TRBD2 (5 bases each). The CDR3 runs to 12 residues. CDR1 and CDR2 from the germline V gene are LNHDA and SQIVND (reference sequence). V dropped 6 bases and J dropped 6 bases, with 8 bases sitting between them. The CDR3 region is CASRGVAGELFF. The CDR3 DNA sequence: TGTGCCAGTAGGGGGGTTGCCGGGGAGCTGTTTTTT. Based on the CDR3 plus reference TRBV19 and TRBJ2-2, the full variable domain is DGGITQSPKYLFRKEGQNVTLSCEQNLNHDAMYWYRQDPGQGLRLIYYSQIVNDFQKGDIAEGYSVSREKKESFPLTVTSAQKNPTAFYLCASRGVAGELFFGEGSRLTVL.

The V call is TRBV7-8, the J call TRBJ1-1, with 8 bases lining up with TRBD1. With 4 bases clipped from V and 1 base from J, the junction kept 11 bases outside the gene matches. Germline assignment: CDR1 SGHVS and CDR2 FQNEAQ. This CDR3 is 17 amino acids long. The CDR3 sequence: CASSSRQGSFANTEAFF. Written as DNA, the CDR3 is TGTGCCAGCAGCTCGAGACAGGGGTCCTTTGCGAACACTGAAGCTTTCTTT.

The J gene is TRBJ1-5, the V gene TRBV6-1, with no clear D. This CDR3 has 19 amino acids. V shed 2 bases and J shed 0 bases, with 20 bases lying between them. CDR1 and CDR2 from the germline V gene are MNHNS and SASEGT. The CDR3 DNA follows: TGTGCCAGCAGTGAATCTGGCAGACTGGTACCCGATAGCAATCAGCCCCAGCATTTT. It codes for CASSESGRLVPDSNQPQHF.

The rearrangement links TRBV28 to TRBJ1-3; D uncertain. CDR1 is MDHEN and CDR2 is SYDVKM in the germline V gene. The CDR3 runs 15 residues. Trimming removed 1 base from V and 4 bases from J, with 11 bases in between. CDR3 bases: TGTGCCAGCAGTTTATCCCCACATGCCGGAAACACCATATATTTT. Amino acids: CASSLSPHAGNTIYF.

CDR3: CASTFPGQHGYTF. The CDR3 bases are TGTGCCAGCACCTTCCCCGGGCAGCATGGCTACACCTTC. This rearrangement joins TRBV7-9 to TRBJ1-2; no definite D call. The CDR3 is made up of 13 amino acids. The V end lost 7 bases, the J end lost 6 bases, and 15 bases lay between the germline ends. In germline, CDR1 is SEHNR, CDR2 FQNEAQ (reference sequence).

This chain joins TRBV2 and TRBJ2-2, with D uncertain. V was clipped by 7 bases and J by 6 bases, with 6 bases between them. CDR3 size: 11 residues. Germline lookup yields CDR1 SNHLY and CDR2 FYNNEI. The CDR3 loop is CASKRSGELFF. The CDR3 bases are TGTGCCAGCAAACGGTCCGGGGAGCTGTTTTTT.

The chain recombines TRBV7-2 with TRBJ2-7; 16 bases line up with TRBD2. The CDR3 spans 17 residues. Germline CDR1 and CDR2: SGHTA and FQGNSA. J was trimmed by 4 bases and V by 3 bases; bases with no gene match: 6. The CDR3 DNA is TGTGCCAGCAGCTTTCCGGGACTAGCGGGAGGGCGATACGAGCAGTACTTC. Protein product: CASSFPGLAGGRYEQYF. Based on the CDR3 plus reference TRBV7-2 and TRBJ2-7, the full variable domain is GAGVSQSPSNKVTEKGKDVELRCDPISGHTALYWYRQSLGQGLEFLIYFQGNSAPDKSGLPSDRFSAERTGGSVSTLTIQRTQQEDSAVYLCASSFPGLAGGRYEQYFGPGTRLTVT.

The chain couples TRBV7-2 to TRBJ2-7; 7 positions match TRBD2. Trimming removed 5 bases from V and 2 bases from J; junction bases left unmatched: 9. Germline V gives CDR1 SGHTA, CDR2 FQGNSA. The CDR3 covers 15 residues. The CDR3 DNA sequence: TGTGCCAGCAGCCGAGGCGGGGAGGGACCCTACGAGCAGTACTTC. It codes for CASSRGGEGPYEQYF.

The genes are TRBV4-3 and TRBJ1-1; no clear D gene. V gave up 0 bases and J gave up 1 base, with 6 bases separating them. The CDR3 has 14 amino acids. Per the germline V gene, CDR1 is LGHNA and CDR2 is YSLEER. In DNA, the CDR3 is TGCGCCAGCAGCCAAGAGGCGCGGAACACTGAAGCTTTCTTT. This codes for CASSQEARNTEAFF.

The V call is TRBV6-6, the J call TRBJ1-2; no firm D call. The germline CDR1 and CDR2 sequences are MNHNY and SVGAGI (reference sequence). The CDR3 is made up of 13 amino acids. V shed 2 bases and J shed 13 bases, with 17 bases lying between them. The CDR3 nucleotides read TGTGCCAGCAGTTACGGGGATGCTCGGGAAAGCACCTTC. This encodes CASSYGDARESTF.

V and J are TRBV7-8 and TRBJ2-7; the D gene is possibly TRBD2 (5 bases). With 2 bases removed from V and 0 bases from J, the gap between germline ends came to 8 bases. The CDR3 totals 14 residues. Germline-derived CDR1 and CDR2 are SGHVS and FQNEAQ. The CDR3 loop reads CASSLPGSSYEQYF. CDR3 nucleotide sequence: TGTGCCAGCAGCTTACCGGGGAGCTCCTACGAGCAGTACTTC.

This chain joins TRBV28 and TRBJ2-3; 9 bases fit TRBD1. The CDR3 consists of 15 residues. Germline lookup yields CDR1 MDHEN and CDR2 SYDVKM. The V segment lost 6 bases and the J segment 7 bases; nucleotides outside the gene matches: 11. The CDR3 here is CASSRGDRASNTQYF. CDR3 bases: TGTGCCAGCAGCCGGGGGGACAGGGCCTCTAATACGCAGTATTTT.

The chain joins TRBV19 to TRBJ2-1, with D tentatively TRBD1 (6 bases). The CDR3 extends over 14 amino acids. Germline lookup yields CDR1 LNHDA and CDR2 SQIVND (reference sequence). Trimming removed 7 bases from V and 7 bases from J, with 17 bases in between. As DNA, the CDR3 is TGTGCCAGTACCCCGGGACACGTATTAAATGAGCAGTTCTTC. It encodes CASTPGHVLNEQFF.

This clone was detected once. J is TRBJ2-3 and V is TRBV7-9; 15 nucleotides line up with TRBD2. This CDR3 is 18 amino acids long. Germline CDR1 SEHNR, CDR2 FQNEAQ (reference sequence). Trimming removed 5 bases from V and 0 bases from J; junction bases left unmatched: 6. CDR3 loop: CASSRGLAGGLSTDTQYF. The CDR3 DNA sequence: TGTGCCAGCAGCCGCGGACTAGCGGGAGGGTTAAGCACAGATACGCAGTATTTT.

The gene calls are TRBV11-2 and TRBJ1-2, with 7 bases matching TRBD1. The CDR3 contains 14 residues. Germline V gene lookup returns CDR1 SGHAT and CDR2 FQNNGV. V lost 5 bases to trimming and J lost 2 bases; unmatched junction nucleotides: 5. This CDR3 reads CASSDLQGNYGYTF. CDR3 nucleotides: TGTGCCAGCAGCGATCTACAGGGGAACTATGGCTACACCTTC.

V is TRBV28 and J is TRBJ2-7; D gene uncertain. Germline CDR1 and CDR2: MDHEN and SYDVKM. This CDR3 is 12 amino acids long. The V gene lost 3 bases and the J gene lost 4 bases, with 7 bases spanning the gap. The CDR3 nucleotides are TGTGCCAGCAGTTTGATGTCGTACGAGCAGTACTTC. It encodes CASSLMSYEQYF.

DNA of the CDR3: TGTGCCAGCAGCCAAGACATCTACGAGCAGTACTTC. Translated: CASSQDIYEQYF. The chain carries TRBV5-6 and TRBJ2-7, with D unresolved. The germline CDR1 and CDR2 sequences are SGHDT and YYEEEE. This CDR3 is 12 amino acids long. The V end was cut by 4 bases, the J end by 3 bases, with 8 bases between.

V gene TRBV9 combines with J gene TRBJ2-2; TRBD2 aligns across 7 bases. V was clipped by 0 bases and J by 4 bases; unmatched bases: 6. Looked up from germline, CDR1 is SGDLS and CDR2 is YYNGEE. This CDR3 has 16 amino acids. Written as DNA, the CDR3 is TGTGCCAGCAGCGTAGTCAGCCCGGGAGGCACCGGGGAGCTGTTTTTT. This gives the protein CASSVVSPGGTGELFF.

The chain carries TRBV4-3 and TRBJ1-2, with a weak D call TRBD1 (6 bases). The CDR3 loop spans 15 amino acids. Germline V gene sequence: CDR1 LGHNA, CDR2 YSLEER. The V end was cut by 2 bases, the J end by 1 base, with 11 bases between. This CDR3 reads CASSQLNRDNYGYTF. CDR3 DNA: TGCGCCAGCAGCCAATTAAACAGGGATAACTATGGCTACACCTTC.

The chain joins TRBV7-9 to TRBJ2-1; either TRBD1 or TRBD2 may fit D (5 bases each). This CDR3 has 11 residues. V was clipped by 5 bases and J by 9 bases, with 8 bases between them. The germline V gene encodes CDR1 SEHNR and CDR2 FQNEAQ (reference sequence). CDR3 loop: CASSRGVEQFF. CDR3 DNA: TGTGCCAGCAGCAGGGGAGTTGAGCAGTTCTTC.

V usage is TRBV6-6 and J usage is TRBJ1-4; D ambiguous. CDR3 length: 11 amino acids. Looked up from germline, CDR1 is MNHNY and CDR2 is SVGAGI (reference sequence). The germline V and J ends were trimmed by 6 bases and 8 bases, with 7 bases remaining between them. CDR3 amino acids: CASRAGEKLFF. CDR3 nucleotide sequence: TGTGCCAGCAGAGCCGGCGAAAAACTGTTTTTT.

The CDR3 region is CASNTGSGNTIYF. The DNA of the CDR3 is TGTGCCAGCAATACAGGTTCTGGAAACACCATATATTTT. The chain recombines TRBV21-1 with TRBJ1-3; TRBD1 reflects the table's D call only, with no check against the DNA. TRBV21-1 is a documented pseudogene. CDR3 length: 13 amino acids.

This chain joins TRBV2 and TRBJ2-2; possibly TRBD1 for D (5 bases). Germline V gives CDR1 SNHLY, CDR2 FYNNEI. The V gene lost 6 bases and the J gene lost 2 bases, with 10 bases spanning the gap. The CDR3 is 14 residues long. The CDR3 sequence is CASRTDSNTGELFF. DNA for the CDR3: TGTGCCAGCAGAACCGACAGTAACACCGGGGAGCTGTTTTTT.

This sequence joins TRBV11-2 and TRBJ1-1, with D uncertain. CDR1 and CDR2 from the germline V gene are SGHAT and FQNNGV. The CDR3 extends over 15 amino acids. Trimming pared 1 base from V and 1 base from J, leaving 10 bases between. CDR3 sequence: CASSLGPGWNTEAFF. The DNA for the CDR3 is TGTGCCAGCAGCTTAGGGCCAGGATGGAACACTGAAGCTTTCTTT.

The CDR3 bases are TGTGCCTGGCAACGACAGCAGAACACCGGGGAGCTGTTTTTT. Translating it yields CAWQRQQNTGELFF. V gene TRBV30 combines with J gene TRBJ2-2; TRBD1 is a possible D gene (5 bases). This CDR3 contains 14 residues. Between the trimmed V and J ends, which lost 5 bases and 1 base, there was a span of 11 bases. CDR1 and CDR2 (germline): GTSNPN, SVGIG (reference sequence).